The 3 T cell receptor beta chains below all came from one sample that was sequenced in a study of blood T cells in healthy people across ages. Next came a second PCR, run for about 7 to 12 cycles, which used a sample-barcoded 5' primer along with a J-beta primer mix. TCRdb recomputed calls from the 5' RACE reads with MiXCR, one row per CDR3 protein. This sample carries 1 million or so distinct CDR3 sequences, around 25% of them seen once, and the ten largest clones take around 0.75%. The sample was also reused in another study, on T cells of mothers and their children.

Input material: blood. The receptor source for this set is a girl aged 2-15 years in good health.

Many counts were recorded for this clonotype. The gene calls are TRBV20-1 and TRBJ2-1; 11 bases align to TRBD2. Germline values: CDR1 DFQATT, CDR2 SNEGSKA (reference sequence). The V gene end was trimmed by 0 bases and the J gene end by 3 bases; junction bases not matched to a gene: 4. This CDR3 comprises 16 residues. The CDR3 nucleotides read TGCAGTGCTAGAGATCAACTAGCGGGGGACTACAATGAGCAGTTCTTC. Translated, it gives CSARDQLAGDYNEQFF.

V is TRBV6-6 and J is TRBJ2-1; TRBD1 might be the D (6 bases). CDR3 size: 16 residues. The V end lost 7 bases, the J end lost 7 bases, and 23 bases lay between the germline ends. The V gene's germline CDR1 is MNHNY and CDR2 SVGAGI (reference sequence). The CDR3 spells CASIGYSGTRRNEQFF. The CDR3 DNA is TGTGCCAGCATCGGGTACTCCGGGACACGGCGAAATGAGCAGTTCTTC.

This clonotype was counted only a few times. The genes are TRBV29-1 and TRBJ2-4, with D hard to call. With 5 bases removed from V and 8 bases from J, the gap between germline ends came to 13 bases. The germline gives CDR1 SQVTM, CDR2 ANQGSEA. The CDR3 is 12 amino acids. The CDR3 sequence: CSVRPDSDIQYF. The CDR3 coding sequence is TGCAGCGTTAGGCCTGACTCGGACATTCAGTACTTC.